This TCR beta chain was obtained from a study of shared clonotypes between healthy human individuals. Unmatched junction bases numbered 13, after V lost 7 bases and J lost 4 bases. From germline, CDR1 is SGHNT and CDR2 YYREEE (reference sequence). This CDR3 contains 16 residues. Under the authors' procedure: Filtering was not the same, since immunoSEQ gave junction-only sequences without quality scores. Some clones are missing from TCRdb's copy, which holds only in-frame ones; the method was immunoSEQ multiplex PCR. The V and J calls and the clone size are those of that table, but D and trimming were determined from the DNA. The table includes 2 million to 3 million clones, roughly 93% detected once.

The V call is TRBV5-4, the J call TRBJ2-7, with 11 positions matching TRBD2. Sequences were obtained from naive CD4+ T cells from PBMCs. Subset indicated: CD45RA+ positively selected. The TCR comes from a man aged 18 to 35 in good health. Some clones in this sample may be carry-over from other donors' samples. The CDR3 coding sequence is TGTGCCAGCGGTGTTCTAGCGGGAGGAGGGAGGTACGAGCAGTACTTC. Its protein product is CASGVLAGGGRYEQYF.